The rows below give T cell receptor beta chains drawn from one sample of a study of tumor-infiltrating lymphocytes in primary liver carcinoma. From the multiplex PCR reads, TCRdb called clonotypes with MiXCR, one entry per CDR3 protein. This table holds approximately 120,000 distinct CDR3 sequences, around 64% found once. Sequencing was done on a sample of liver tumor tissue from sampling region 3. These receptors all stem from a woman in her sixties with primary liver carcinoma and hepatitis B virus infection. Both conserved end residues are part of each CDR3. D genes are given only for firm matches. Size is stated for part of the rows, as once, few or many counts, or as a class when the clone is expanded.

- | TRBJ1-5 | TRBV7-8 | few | TGTGCCAGCAGCTCCACAGCGGTTGGGCCCCAGCATTTT | CASSSTAVGPQHF
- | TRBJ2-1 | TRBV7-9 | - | TGTGCCAGCATGATTATGAATTACAATGAGCAGTTCTTC | CASMIMNYNEQFF
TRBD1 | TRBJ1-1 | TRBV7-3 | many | TGTGCCAGCAGCGTAGACAGGGGTAACACTGAAGCTTTCTTT | CASSVDRGNTEAFF
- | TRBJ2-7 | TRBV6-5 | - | TGTGCCATCAGTTGCTCGAGAGCATACGCTCCCGGCTTAGAGCAGTACTTC | CAISCSRAYAPGLEQYF
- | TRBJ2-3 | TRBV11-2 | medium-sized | TGTGCCAGCAGCTTCCGCCCCCCGGGGATTAGCACAGATACGCAGTATTTT | CASSFRPPGISTDTQYF
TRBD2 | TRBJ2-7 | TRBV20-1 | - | TGCAGTGCTAGAGATCCAGCGGGATCCTACGAGCAGTACTTC | CSARDPAGSYEQYF
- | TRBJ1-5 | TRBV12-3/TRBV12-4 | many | TGTGCCAGCAGTTTTACAGGGAGATCAGGGGCCCAGCATTTT | CASSFTGRSGAQHF
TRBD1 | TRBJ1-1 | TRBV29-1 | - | TGCAGCGTTGTAAAATGCAGGGGGCAGGTCGCTGAAACTTTCTTT | CSVVKCRGQVAETFF
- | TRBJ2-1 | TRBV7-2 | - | TGTGCCAGCAGCCCAGGAGGGAGAGATTACAATGAGCAGTTCTTC | CASSPGGRDYNEQFF
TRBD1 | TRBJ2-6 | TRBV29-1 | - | TGCAGCGCCGGGACAGGGGATGTTATTGGGGCCAACGTCCTGACTTTC | CSAGTGDVIGANVLTF
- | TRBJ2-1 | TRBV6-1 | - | TGTACCAGCAGTGAACCAACAGATGAGCTGTTCTTC | CTSSEPTDELFF
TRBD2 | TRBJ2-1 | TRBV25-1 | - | TGTGCCAGCAGTGAATATAAGGGACTAGCGAACTCCTACAATGAGCAGTTCTTC | CASSEYKGLANSYNEQFF
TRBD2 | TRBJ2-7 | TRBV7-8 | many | TGTGCCAGCAGCTTCCAAACCGGGACTAGCGGTACCTACGAGCAGTACTTC | CASSFQTGTSGTYEQYF
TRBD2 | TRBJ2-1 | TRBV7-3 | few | TGTGCCAGCAGCCCCCGAGGGGGACTAGCGGGACATGAGCAGTTCTTC | CASSPRGGLAGHEQFF
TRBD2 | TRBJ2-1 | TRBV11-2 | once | TGTGCCAGCGGCTTAGAGAGCGGGAGTATGAGTGAACAGTTCTTC | CASGLESGSMSEQFF
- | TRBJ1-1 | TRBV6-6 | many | TGTGCCAGCAGTTCTTTTCCTAACACTGAAGCTTTCTTT | CASSSFPNTEAFF
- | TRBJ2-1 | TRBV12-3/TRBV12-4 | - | TGTGCCAGCAGTCTCGTCTCTACCGGAGAGACCCAGTTCTTC | CASSLVSTGETQFF
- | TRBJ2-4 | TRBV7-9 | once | TGTGCCAGCAGTCAAGGGTCCTTAACCAAAAACATTCAGTACTTC | CASSQGSLTKNIQYF
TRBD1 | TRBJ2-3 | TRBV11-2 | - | TGTGTTAGCAGCTTAGACAGGGAGATCGATATGCAGTATTTT | CVSSLDREIDMQYF
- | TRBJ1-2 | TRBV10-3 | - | TGTGCCATCAGTGACCCCGTCCCGGGACGGGGGACTAACTATGGCTACACCTTC | CAISDPVPGRGTNYGYTF
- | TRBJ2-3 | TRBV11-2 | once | TGTGTCAGCAGCCCGAAGCGCGGGAACTGGTTAGGAGATACGCAGTATTTT | CVSSPKRGNWLGDTQYF
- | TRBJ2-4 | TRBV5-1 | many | TGCGCCAGCAGCTTGGATCTAGCCAAAAACATTCAGTACTTC | CASSLDLAKNIQYF
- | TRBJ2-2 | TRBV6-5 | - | TGTGCTAGCAGTTACCGGGGGAACACCGGGGAGCTGTTATTT | CASSYRGNTGELLF
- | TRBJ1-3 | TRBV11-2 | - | TGTGCCAGCAGTTATAATGACAGGCCTCGAGGAAGCACCATATATTTT | CASSYNDRPRGSTIYF
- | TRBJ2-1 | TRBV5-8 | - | TGTGCCAGCAGCTCCTCTTCATTCGGCGGCTATGAGCAGTTCTTC | CASSSSSFGGYEQFF
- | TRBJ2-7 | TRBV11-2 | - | TGTGCCAGCAGCTTTACAAATCTCCGGGTCGGGCAGTACTTC | CASSFTNLRVGQYF
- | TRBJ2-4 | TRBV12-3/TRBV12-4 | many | TGTGCCAGCAATCGGGCCGCAGGAACCAAAAACATTCAGTACTTC | CASNRAAGTKNIQYF
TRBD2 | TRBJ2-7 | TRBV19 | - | TGTGCCAGAAGTAAAGTAGCGGGAGGTCACTACGAGCAGTACTTC | CARSKVAGGHYEQYF
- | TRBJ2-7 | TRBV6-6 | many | TGTGCCAGCAGTGGGGCCGGCTCCTACGAGCAGTACTTC | CASSGAGSYEQYF
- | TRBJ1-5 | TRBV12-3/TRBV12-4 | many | TGTGCCAGCAGTGGACAGTTAAATCAGCCCCAGCATTTT | CASSGQLNQPQHF
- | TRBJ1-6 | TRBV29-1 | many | TGCAGCGTTACATGGTGGGCTATAGGTTCACCCCTCCACTTT | CSVTWWAIGSPLHF
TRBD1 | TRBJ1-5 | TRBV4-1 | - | TGTGTCAGCAGCCAAGATGTTGCACAGGGGGTGTGGCAGCCCCAGCATTTT | CVSSQDVAQGVWQPQHF
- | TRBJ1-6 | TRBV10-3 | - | TGTGCCATCAGAACACAGGGTTTCAGTAATTCACCCCTCCACTTT | CAIRTQGFSNSPLHF
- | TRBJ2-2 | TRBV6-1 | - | TGTGCCATCAGTGGCTATGTGACTCCCTTCACCGGGGAGCTGTTTTTT | CAISGYVTPFTGELFF
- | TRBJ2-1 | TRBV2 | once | TGTGCCAGCAGCTGGGGAGAAATCTCGTTCTTC | CASSWGEISFF
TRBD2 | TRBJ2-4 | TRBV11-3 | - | TGTGCCAACAGCTTGCGGGGGAACATTCAGTACTTC | CANSLRGNIQYF
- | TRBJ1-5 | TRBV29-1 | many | TGCAGCGTAATAACAGGGCGCGGTCAGCCCCAGCATTTT | CSVITGRGQPQHF
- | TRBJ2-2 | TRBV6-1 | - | TGTGCCAGCAGTACAGAGTGTAACACCGGGGAGCTGTTTTTT | CASSTECNTGELFF
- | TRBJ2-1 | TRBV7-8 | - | TGTGCCAGCAGCTCGAGCCGCAACAATGAGCAGTTCTTC | CASSSSRNNEQFF
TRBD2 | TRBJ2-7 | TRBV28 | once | TGTGCCACCCTGGGACCAGCGGGAGGGTACGAGCAGTACTTC | CATLGPAGGYEQYF
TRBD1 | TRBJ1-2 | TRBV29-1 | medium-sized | TGCAGCGTTGAAAGGGACAGGGGCTACACCTTC | CSVERDRGYTF
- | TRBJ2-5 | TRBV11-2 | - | TGTGCCAGCAGCCGGGGGACTGAGACCCAATACTTC | CASSRGTETQYF